The present TCR beta chain was sequenced within a study of shared clonotypes between healthy human individuals. The CDR3 is made up of 16 amino acids. Findings and caveats of the study: Memory subsets generally showed smaller estimated richness than naive subsets did. Sequencing depth was expected to affect clonotype sharing among donors. Incompleteness in sorted-subset sequencing, despite large depth, was shown by rarefaction.

Notes on this clone: The antigen remains undetermined.

Here immunoSEQ multiplex PCR was the method, and the copy in TCRdb shows in-frame clones only, minus some. The repertoire includes 2 million to 2.5 million clones, 80% to 95% of them detected once, and about 0.41% sits in the top ten. None of the donors, who were healthy HIV-negative adults, had recently had acute infections or vaccinations. Sample: naive CD4+ T cells from PBMCs. Subset: CD45RA+ positively selected. This chain connects TRBV7-5 to TRBJ2-7; no DNA check was done on the table's D call, TRBD1. TRBV7-5 is a pseudogene locus. The source of this sequence is a man aged 18-30 years in good health. Some clones in this sample may be carry-over from other donors' samples. CDR3 nucleotide sequence: TGTGCCAGAAGCTTACCACCGGGACAGAACCCTGGGGGGCAGTACTTC. Translated, it gives CARSLPPGQNPGGQYF.